This T cell receptor (beta chain) was profiled in a study of cytomegalovirus exposure and HLA in healthy donors. Study details: The 120 or so validation repertoires, a later analysis reported, used the same platform as the approximately 650 first-cohort repertoires. Study conclusions and caveats: Associated with cytomegalovirus, according to the listing, were 150 to 200 TCR beta chains. Both high specificity and high sensitivity reportedly marked the classifier's diagnosis of cytomegalovirus status.

About this clone: Its antigen is still unknown.

V shed 6 bases and J 8 bases; nucleotides not matched to a gene: 19. The length of the CDR3 is 17 residues. Germline CDR1 MNHEY, CDR2 SMNVEV (reference sequence). The method was immunoSEQ multiplex PCR; TCRdb's version includes in-frame clones alone and lacks a portion of them. The repertoire consists of some 130,000 clones, with less than 95% occurring once and the leading ten covering roughly 1.9%. Sequencing used PBMCs. This TCR came from a man younger than 30 in good health and CMV-seropositive. V usage is TRBV27 and J usage is TRBJ2-1, with 7 bases aligning to TRBD2. In DNA, the CDR3 is TGTGCCAGCAGGGGGGGGAGGAGAGCCACATGGTTCGATGAGCAGTTCTTC. Protein product: CASRGGRRATWFDEQFF.